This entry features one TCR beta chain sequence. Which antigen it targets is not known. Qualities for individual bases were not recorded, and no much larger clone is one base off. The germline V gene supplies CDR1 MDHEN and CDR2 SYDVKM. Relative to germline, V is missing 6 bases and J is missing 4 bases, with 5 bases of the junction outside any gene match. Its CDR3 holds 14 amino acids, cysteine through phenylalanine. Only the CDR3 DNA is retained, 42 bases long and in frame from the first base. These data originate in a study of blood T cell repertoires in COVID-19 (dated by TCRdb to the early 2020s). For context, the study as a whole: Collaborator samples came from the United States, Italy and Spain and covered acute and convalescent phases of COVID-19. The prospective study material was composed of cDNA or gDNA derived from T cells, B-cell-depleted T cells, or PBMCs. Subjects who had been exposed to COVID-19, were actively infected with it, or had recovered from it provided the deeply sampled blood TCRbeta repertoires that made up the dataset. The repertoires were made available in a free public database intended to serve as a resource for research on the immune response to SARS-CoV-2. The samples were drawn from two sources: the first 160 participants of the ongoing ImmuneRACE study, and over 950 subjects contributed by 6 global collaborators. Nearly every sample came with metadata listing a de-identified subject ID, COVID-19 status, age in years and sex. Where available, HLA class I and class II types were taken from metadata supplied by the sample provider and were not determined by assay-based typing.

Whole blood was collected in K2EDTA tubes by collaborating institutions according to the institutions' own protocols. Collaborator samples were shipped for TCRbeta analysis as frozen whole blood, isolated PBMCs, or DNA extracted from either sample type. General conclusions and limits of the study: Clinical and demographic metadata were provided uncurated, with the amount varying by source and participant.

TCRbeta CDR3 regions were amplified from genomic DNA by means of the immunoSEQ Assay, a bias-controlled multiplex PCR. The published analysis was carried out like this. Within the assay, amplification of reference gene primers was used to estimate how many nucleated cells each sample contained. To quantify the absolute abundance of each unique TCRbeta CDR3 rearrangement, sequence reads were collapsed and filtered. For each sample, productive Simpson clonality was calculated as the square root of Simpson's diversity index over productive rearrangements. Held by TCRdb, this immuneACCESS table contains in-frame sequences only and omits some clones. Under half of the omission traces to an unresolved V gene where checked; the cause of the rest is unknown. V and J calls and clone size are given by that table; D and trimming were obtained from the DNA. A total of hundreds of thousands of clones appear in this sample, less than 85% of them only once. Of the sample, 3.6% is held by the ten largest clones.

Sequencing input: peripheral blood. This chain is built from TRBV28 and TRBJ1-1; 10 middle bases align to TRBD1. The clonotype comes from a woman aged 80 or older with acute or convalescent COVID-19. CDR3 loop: CASRAGTGATEAFF. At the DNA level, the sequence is TGTGCCAGCAGGGCCGGGACAGGGGCCACTGAAGCTTTCTTT.